This entry lists 8 T cell receptor beta chains sequenced from one sample in a study of blood T cell repertoires in COVID-19. Sequencing used immunoSEQ multiplex PCR; TCRdb keeps in-frame clones, though not all of them. This sample has fewer than 200,000 clones; around 90% occur once, and the top ten carry nearly 0.55%. The specimen was peripheral blood. These receptors were taken from a man between 50 and 59 years old with acute or convalescent COVID-19.

The CDR3 coding sequence is TGTGCCAGCAGCAACCGGACAGGGGGCCTTGGCTACACCTTC. Amino acid sequence: CASSNRTGGLGYTF. The V and J genes are TRBV9 and TRBJ1-2, with 11 bases lining up with TRBD1. Germline assignment: CDR1 SGDLS and CDR2 YYNGEE. The CDR3 covers 14 residues. The V and J ends lost 4 bases and 7 bases, in that order; junction bases with no gene match: 6.

The chain combines TRBV19 with TRBJ1-2; D gene ambiguous. Per the germline V gene, CDR1 is LNHDA and CDR2 is SQIVND (reference sequence). V was clipped by 3 bases and J by 4 bases, with 12 bases between them. The CDR3 covers 14 residues. The CDR3 DNA is TGTGCCAGTAGTATGAGGGAGGCGAGCTATGGCTACACCTTC. Its protein is CASSMREASYGYTF.

The V call is TRBV5-5, the J call TRBJ1-6; D possibly corresponds to TRBD1 (5 bases). Trimming pared 0 bases from V and 8 bases from J, leaving 12 bases between. This CDR3 is 15 amino acids long. The germline CDR1 and CDR2 sequences are SGHKS and YYEKEE (reference sequence). For the CDR3, the DNA is TGTGCCAGCAGCTTGGTCCAGGGTGTGGATTCACCCCTCCACTTT. Translating gives CASSLVQGVDSPLHF. Drawing the rest from reference TRBV5-5 and TRBJ1-6, the complete variable domain is DAGVTQSPTHLIKTRGQQVTLRCSPISGHKSVSWYQQVLGQGPQFIFQYYEKEERGRGNFPDRFSARQFPNYSSELNVNALLLGDSALYLCASSLVQGVDSPLHFGNGTRLTVT.

V is TRBV7-2 and J is TRBJ2-1; 8 nucleotides match TRBD2. J lost 6 bases, V lost 3 bases, and 10 bases had no gene match. Germline-derived CDR1 and CDR2 are SGHTA and FQGNSA. The length of the CDR3 is 16 residues. The CDR3 DNA sequence: TGTGCCAGCAGCTTCCTAAGCGGGGGCCGTTCCAATGAGCAGTTCTTC. It translates to CASSFLSGGRSNEQFF. The complete variable domain, with remaining parts taken from reference TRBV7-2 and TRBJ2-1, reads GAGVSQSPSNKVTEKGKDVELRCDPISGHTALYWYRQSLGQGLEFLIYFQGNSAPDKSGLPSDRFSAERTGGSVSTLTIQRTQQEDSAVYLCASSFLSGGRSNEQFFGPGTRLTVL.

This chain links TRBV28 with TRBJ2-3; a possible D gene is TRBD2 (6 bases). V was clipped by 5 bases and J by 2 bases, with 8 bases between them. CDR1 is MDHEN and CDR2 is SYDVKM in the germline V gene. This CDR3 region has 13 residues. CDR3 amino acids: CASSRDSTDTQYF. The CDR3 nucleotides are TGTGCCAGCAGTCGGGACTCCACAGATACGCAGTATTTT.

J is TRBJ1-5 and V is TRBV4-2, with 10 bases lining up with TRBD1. With V trimmed by 1 base and J by 1 base, 7 bases remained unmatched. Looked up from germline, CDR1 is LGHNA and CDR2 is YNFKEQ. The CDR3 consists of 18 residues. CDR3 amino acids: CASSQGDRGYVSNQPQHF. Written as DNA, the CDR3 is TGTGCCAGCAGCCAAGGGGACAGGGGATATGTAAGCAATCAGCCCCAGCATTTT.

This chain uses TRBV10-1 with TRBJ1-6; 11 bases map to TRBD1. CDR1 and CDR2 (germline): WNHNN, SYGVQD (reference sequence). CDR3 length: 15 residues. After removal of 3 bases from V and 9 bases from J, the junction contained 4 bases not matched to a gene. This chain's CDR3 is CASSEGTGGTSPLHF. In DNA, the CDR3 is TGCGCCAGCAGTGAAGGGACAGGGGGAACTTCACCCCTCCACTTT.

Comments on this clone: At one end the junction does not follow the germline gene, possibly because of a read error. V is TRBV28 and J is TRBJ2-1; the match to TRBD2 covers 7 bases. Germline CDR1 MDHEN, CDR2 SYDVKM. The CDR3 totals 14 residues. CDR3 protein: CASGTSGVNNERFF. The CDR3 DNA reads TGTGCCAGCGGTACGAGCGGGGTAAACAATGAGCGGTTCTTC.